Below, 9 T cell receptor beta chains from the same sample are listed, as sequenced in a study of cytomegalovirus exposure and HLA in healthy donors. The PCR made use of 60 Vbeta and 13 Jbeta primers. Clones were sequenced by immunoSEQ multiplex PCR, and TCRdb holds only the in-frame ones, with some missing. The sample table sets out 150,000 to 200,000 clones. The material sequenced was PBMCs. The source is a woman aged 60-70 years in good health and CMV-seronegative.

With respect to this clone: This sample also contains other DNA sequences that code for the same CDR3. The chain links TRBV12-5 to TRBJ2-6; 7 nucleotides agree with TRBD2. With V trimmed by 1 base and J by 0 bases, 15 bases remained unmatched. The CDR3 loop spans 21 amino acids. Germline loops: CDR1 LGHNT, CDR2 FRNRAP. In DNA, the CDR3 is TGTGCTAGTGGTTTGGGAGCGGGGAAATTCTCAACAAACTCTGGGGCCAACGTCCTGACTTTC. Protein: CASGLGAGKFSTNSGANVLTF.

This chain joins TRBV30 and TRBJ1-1; 7 bases line up with TRBD1. The V gene end was trimmed by 0 bases and the J gene end by 7 bases; junction bases not matched to a gene: 8. The CDR3 length is 14 residues. The V gene's germline CDR1 is GTSNPN and CDR2 SVGIG (reference sequence). CDR3 nucleotides: TGTGCCTGGAGTGTACAGGGGTTGGGCATTGAAGCTTTCTTT. It translates to CAWSVQGLGIEAFF.

The chain recombines TRBV30 with TRBJ2-3, with 9 bases that match TRBD2. Looked up from germline, CDR1 is GTSNPN and CDR2 is SVGIG (reference sequence). This CDR3 has 15 residues. V shed 0 bases, J shed 6 bases, and the junction held 7 bases outside the gene matches. The CDR3 DNA follows: TGTGCCTGGAGTGTAGGCGGGAGGGCCCGTGATACGCAGTATTTT. Amino acid sequence: CAWSVGGRARDTQYF.

The genes are TRBV5-1 and TRBJ2-7; the D gene is possibly TRBD1 (5 bases). The CDR3 covers 15 residues. V was pared by 0 bases and J by 6 bases, with 16 bases between. Germline assignment: CDR1 SGHRS and CDR2 YFSETQ. As DNA, the CDR3 is TGCGCCAGCAGCTTGGAGTGGGGCGCCACGGGCGAGCAGTACTTC. Translation: CASSLEWGATGEQYF.

The chain uses TRBV11-2 and TRBJ2-1, with 7 bases matching TRBD2. This CDR3 is built from 16 residues. Trimming took 1 base from V and 4 from J; bases not matched to a gene: 7. Germline V lookup: CDR1 SGHAT, CDR2 FQNNGV. The CDR3 spells CASSLGSSGEYNEQFF. For the CDR3, the DNA is TGTGCCAGCAGCTTAGGTTCCAGCGGGGAATACAATGAGCAGTTCTTC.

The chain has TRBV27 and TRBJ1-2, with 10 bases identical to TRBD1. Germline CDR1 and CDR2: MNHEY and SMNVEV (reference sequence). The CDR3 consists of 18 residues. The junction had 15 bases not matched to a gene; V was cut back by 5 bases and J by 3 bases. The DNA for the CDR3 is TGTGCCAGCAGTCAGCATCCGGGACAGGGGTTACCAGACTATGGCTACACCTTC. Translating it yields CASSQHPGQGLPDYGYTF.

The chain couples TRBV9 to TRBJ2-1, with 8 bases fitting TRBD1. Germline V gene data show CDR1 as SGDLS and CDR2 as YYNGEE. V dropped 9 bases and J dropped 4; count of bases not matched to a gene: 12. The CDR3 extends over 15 amino acids. The CDR3 loop reads CATSPGTGAYNEQFF. In nucleotides, the CDR3 is TGTGCCACCAGTCCTGGGACAGGAGCTTACAATGAGCAGTTCTTC. Combining the CDR3 with reference TRBV9 and TRBJ2-1 gives the whole variable domain DSGVTQTPKHLITATGQRVTLRCSPRSGDLSVYWYQQSLDQGLQFLIQYYNGEERAKGNILERFSAQQFPDLHSELNLSSLELGDSALYFCATSPGTGAYNEQFFGPGTRLTVL.

The chain recombines TRBV5-1 with TRBJ1-1, with 9 nucleotides matching TRBD1. This CDR3 spans 15 amino acids. V gave up 4 bases and J gave up 5 bases; unmatched junction bases: 9. In germline, CDR1 is SGHRS, CDR2 YFSETQ. The CDR3 bases are TGCGCCAGCAGCGACGGACAGGGGCGGAGGACTGAAGCTTTCTTT. Amino acid sequence: CASSDGQGRRTEAFF.

As DNA, the CDR3 is TGTGCCAGCTCACCGTGGACTAGCGGGACCTCCTACGAGCAGTACTTC. It encodes CASSPWTSGTSYEQYF. The rearrangement uses TRBV18 and TRBJ2-7; 12 bases agree with TRBD2. V gave up 3 bases and J gave up 0 bases; unmatched junction bases: 3. Germline CDR1 and CDR2: KGHSH and LQKENI. The CDR3 is 16 amino acids.